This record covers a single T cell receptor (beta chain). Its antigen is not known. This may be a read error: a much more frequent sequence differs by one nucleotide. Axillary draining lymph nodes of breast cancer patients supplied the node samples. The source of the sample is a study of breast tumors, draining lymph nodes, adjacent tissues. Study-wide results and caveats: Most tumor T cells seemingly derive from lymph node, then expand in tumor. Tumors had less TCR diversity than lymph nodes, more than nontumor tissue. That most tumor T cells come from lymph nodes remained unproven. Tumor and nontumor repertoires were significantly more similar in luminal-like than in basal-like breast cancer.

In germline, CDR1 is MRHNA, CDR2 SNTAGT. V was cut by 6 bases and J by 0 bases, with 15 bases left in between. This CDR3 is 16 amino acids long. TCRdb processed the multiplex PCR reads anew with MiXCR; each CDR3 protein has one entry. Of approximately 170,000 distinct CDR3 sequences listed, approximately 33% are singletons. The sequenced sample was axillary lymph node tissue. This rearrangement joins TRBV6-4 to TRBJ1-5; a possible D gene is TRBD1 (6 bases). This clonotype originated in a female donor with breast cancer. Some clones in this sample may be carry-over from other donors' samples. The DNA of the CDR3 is TGTGCCAGCAGCGCGGGCAGGGGATATAGCAATCAGCCCCAGCATTTT. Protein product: CASSAGRGYSNQPQHF.